This is a list of T cell receptor beta chains from one sample in a study of shared clonotypes between healthy human individuals. This table comes from immunoSEQ multiplex PCR, and its TCRdb copy is limited to in-frame clones, with some not included. The sample lists about a million clones, approximately 76% occurring once. The sequenced sample consisted of memory CD4+ T cells sorted from blood. The receptor source for this set is a man younger than 35 in good health. Each CDR3 is given with its conserved first and last residue. Fields, in order: D gene, J gene, CDR3 length, V gene, clone size, CDR3 DNA, CDR3 protein. The D gene is left open where the match is weak. For some rows the clone size is stated as once, few or many, or as a class when expanded; others skip it.

NA	TRBJ2-6	15	TRBV15	NA	TGTGCCACCAGCAGAGACTTGTCTGGGGCCAACGTCCTGACTTTC	CATSRDLSGANVLTF
NA	TRBJ2-7	11	TRBV6-6	once	TGTGCCAGCAGTTGGAGCTACGAGCAGTACTTC	CASSWSYEQYF
NA	TRBJ2-4	15	TRBV9	NA	TGTGCCAGCAGCCTAGAGGGACTAGCCAAAAACATTCAGTACTTC	CASSLEGLAKNIQYF
NA	TRBJ2-1	15	TRBV6-5	NA	TGTGCCAGCAGTTATCCCGGGGGTCGATCCAATGAGCAGTTCTTC	CASSYPGGRSNEQFF
TRBD1	TRBJ1-2	15	TRBV11-2	NA	TGTGCCAGCAGCTCATACAGGGGGCGAGACTATGGCTACACCTTC	CASSSYRGRDYGYTF
TRBD1	TRBJ1-6	15	TRBV7-8	NA	TGTGCCAGCAGCCCGGGGGGGACAGCAAATTCACCCCTCCACTTT	CASSPGGTANSPLHF
NA	TRBJ2-7	16	TRBV5-1	NA	TGCGCCAGCAGCCCCCGGACAGGAGGGGCCTCCTACGAGCAGTACTTC	CASSPRTGGASYEQYF
NA	TRBJ2-5	15	TRBV7-2	NA	TGTGCCAGCAGTCCTTCGACAGGCCCCCAAGAGACCCAGTACTTC	CASSPSTGPQETQYF
NA	TRBJ2-3	17	TRBV18	NA	TGTGCCAGCTCACCACCGGGCAGGTCCGCTAGCACAGATACGCAGTATTTT	CASSPPGRSASTDTQYF
NA	TRBJ2-5	13	TRBV5-6	NA	TGTGCCAGCACTCGGGAGTTGGGGGAGACCCAGTACTTC	CASTRELGETQYF
NA	TRBJ2-3	11	TRBV5-1	NA	TGCGCCAGCAGCTTGGGGTATACGCAGTATTTT	CASSLGYTQYF
NA	TRBJ2-1	10	TRBV28	once	TGTGCCAGCAGTTTCAGAGAGCAGTTCTTC	CASSFREQFF
NA	TRBJ2-1	15	TRBV15	NA	TGTGCCACCAGCAGAGCGGGAGCGTCGAAACAGGAGCAGTTCTTC	CATSRAGASKQEQFF
NA	TRBJ1-6	14	TRBV11-2	few	TGTGCCAGCAGCTTAGAAGGGGCGAGTTCACCCCTCCACTTT	CASSLEGASSPLHF
NA	TRBJ1-2	13	TRBV18	NA	TGTGCCAGCTCACCGGACGAGAACTATGGCTACACCTTC	CASSPDENYGYTF
NA	TRBJ2-5	13	TRBV2	once	TGTGCCAGCAGCCGGGACCTACAAGAGACCCAGTACTTC	CASSRDLQETQYF
TRBD2	TRBJ2-1	13	TRBV30	NA	TGTGCCTGGAGTGAGACTAGCGGGACTGAGCAGTTCTTC	CAWSETSGTEQFF
NA	TRBJ2-2	15	TRBV5-1	NA	TGCGCCAGCAGCTTGGGCAGGGGGGCCGCCGGGGAGCTGTTTTTT	CASSLGRGAAGELFF
TRBD1	TRBJ1-2	16	TRBV4-2	NA	TGTGCCAGCAGCATATCAGGACAGGGGGCGCACTATGGCTACACCTTC	CASSISGQGAHYGYTF
NA	TRBJ1-5	16	TRBV2	NA	TGTGCCAGCAGCCCTAGGCGGAATAGGGGCAATCAGCCCCAGCATTTT	CASSPRRNRGNQPQHF
TRBD2	TRBJ2-1	18	TRBV5-5	NA	TGTGCCAGCAGCTTGGTGGGTAGCGGGACACGCTCCTACAATGAGCAGTTCTTC	CASSLVGSGTRSYNEQFF
TRBD2	TRBJ2-1	19	TRBV19	NA	TGTGCCAGTACCCCCCGACAGGGGACTAGCGGGAGAAAACCCAATGAGCAGTTCTTC	CASTPRQGTSGRKPNEQFF
TRBD1	TRBJ1-4	14	TRBV19	NA	TGTGCCAGTAGTGCGGGGACAGCTAATGAAAAACTGTTTTTT	CASSAGTANEKLFF
NA	TRBJ2-1	13	TRBV2	once	TGTGCCAGCGGGCAGGCGAATTTGAATGAGCAGTTCTTC	CASGQANLNEQFF
NA	TRBJ2-1	14	TRBV5-1	NA	TGCGCCAGCAGCTTGCAGAGCTCCTACAATGAGCAGTTCTTC	CASSLQSSYNEQFF
NA	TRBJ2-1	17	TRBV15	once	TGTGCCACCAGCAGGGGGACTGCCCAGGGCTCCTACAATGAGCAGTTCTTC	CATSRGTAQGSYNEQFF
TRBD1	TRBJ2-1	16	TRBV2	NA	TGTGCCAGCAGGGGGAATTTCGGGACAGAGGACAATGAGCAGTTCTTC	CASRGNFGTEDNEQFF
TRBD1	TRBJ1-5	16	TRBV28	NA	TGTGCCAGCAGTATTACACAGGGGGCAGAGGATCAGCCCCAGCATTTT	CASSITQGAEDQPQHF
TRBD1	TRBJ1-2	13	TRBV2	few	TGTGCCAGCAGTGAGCAGGGGGCGGATGGCTACACCTTC	CASSEQGADGYTF
TRBD1	TRBJ1-3	15	TRBV5-1	few	TGCGCCAGCAGCTTACAGGGGAGTACTGGAAACACCATATATTTT	CASSLQGSTGNTIYF
NA	TRBJ1-2	16	TRBV28	NA	TGTGCCAGCAGTTTCCTAGATCATCAGAATAACTATGGCTACACCTTC	CASSFLDHQNNYGYTF
TRBD1	TRBJ1-2	14	TRBV9	NA	TGTGCCAGCAGCGTTTTAGACAGGGTGAACGGCTACACCTTC	CASSVLDRVNGYTF
NA	TRBJ1-1	11	TRBV20-1	NA	TGCAGTGCTAGGGTCTCCATTGGTGCTTTCTTT	CSARVSIGAFF
NA	TRBJ2-7	12	TRBV15	few	TGTGCCACCAGCAGAGATGGGAGGGAGCAGTACTTC	CATSRDGREQYF
NA	TRBJ2-2	15	TRBV11-2	NA	TGTGCCAGCAGGCTCGGGCTGAAGAACACCGGGGAGCTGTTTTTT	CASRLGLKNTGELFF
NA	TRBJ1-5	14	TRBV9	few	TGTGCCAGCAGCGCAGAACCCAAGGGTCAGCCCCAGCATTTT	CASSAEPKGQPQHF
NA	TRBJ2-5	13	TRBV6-5	NA	TGTGCCAGCAGTTCCCCCTGGGGAGAGACCCAGTACTTC	CASSSPWGETQYF
NA	TRBJ1-2	15	TRBV6-1	NA	TGTGCCAGCAGGGCCACCGGGACGGCCATCTATGGCTACACCTTC	CASRATGTAIYGYTF
NA	TRBJ2-5	12	TRBV2	NA	TGTGCCAGCAGGGCGTACCAAGAGACCCAGTACTTC	CASRAYQETQYF
NA	TRBJ2-3	12	TRBV6-1	NA	TGTGCCAGCAGTGAACACACAGATACGCAGTATTTT	CASSEHTDTQYF
NA	TRBJ1-2	13	TRBV14	once	TGTGCCAGCAGCCAAGGGGTTAGCTATGGCTACACCTTC	CASSQGVSYGYTF
NA	TRBJ1-1	11	TRBV7-9	NA	TGTGCCAGCAGGCGACAGCGTGAAGCTTTCTTT	CASRRQREAFF
NA	TRBJ2-1	14	TRBV7-3	NA	TGTGCCAGCATCTTAAACAGGATTTACAATGAGCAGTTCTTC	CASILNRIYNEQFF
TRBD2	TRBJ2-7	15	TRBV4-3	NA	TGCGCCAGCAGCCTCGGGACTAGCGGTTCCTACGAGCAGTACTTC	CASSLGTSGSYEQYF
TRBD2	TRBJ2-7	13	TRBV13	NA	TGTGCCAGCAGCGCTACTAGCGGGATCGAGCAGTACTTC	CASSATSGIEQYF
NA	TRBJ2-5	16	TRBV9	NA	TGTGCCAGCAGCGTATCTGGGGGCGCGTACCAAGAGACCCAGTACTTC	CASSVSGGAYQETQYF
NA	TRBJ1-5	15	TRBV7-2	NA	TGTGCCAGCAGCTTAAGTAGGGGGGATTCGCAGCCCCAGCATTTT	CASSLSRGDSQPQHF
NA	TRBJ1-5	15	TRBV5-5	once	TGTGCCAGCAGCCTGACAGGATGGAGCAATCAGCCCCAGCATTTT	CASSLTGWSNQPQHF
NA	TRBJ2-7	12	TRBV11-3	NA	TGTGCCAGCAGCCGGGGCATTGACGAGCAGTACTTC	CASSRGIDEQYF
NA	TRBJ2-1	15	TRBV7-2	few	TGTGCCAGCAGCTATAGCGGCGAGCCCTACAATGAGCAGTTCTTC	CASSYSGEPYNEQFF
NA	TRBJ1-4	18	TRBV4-3	once	TGCGCCAGCAGCCAAGAGGATTTAAGGGCCTTAACTAATGAAAAACTGTTTTTT	CASSQEDLRALTNEKLFF
NA	TRBJ1-4	14	TRBV19	NA	TGTGCCAGTAGTATTACGGGGATTGGAGAAAAACTGTTTTTT	CASSITGIGEKLFF